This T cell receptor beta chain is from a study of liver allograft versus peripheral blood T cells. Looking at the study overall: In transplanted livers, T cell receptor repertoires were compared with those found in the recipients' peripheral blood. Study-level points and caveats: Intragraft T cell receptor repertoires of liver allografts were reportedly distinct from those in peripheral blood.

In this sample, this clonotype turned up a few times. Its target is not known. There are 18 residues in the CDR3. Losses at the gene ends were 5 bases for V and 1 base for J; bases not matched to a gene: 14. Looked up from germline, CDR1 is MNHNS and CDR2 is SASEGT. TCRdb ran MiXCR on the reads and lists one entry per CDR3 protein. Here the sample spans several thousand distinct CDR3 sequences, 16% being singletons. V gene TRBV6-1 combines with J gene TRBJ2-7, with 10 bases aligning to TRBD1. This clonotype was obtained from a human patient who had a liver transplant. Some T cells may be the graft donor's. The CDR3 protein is CASSYSRGGQGGSYEQYF. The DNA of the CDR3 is TGTGCCAGCAGTTACTCGAGAGGTGGACAGGGGGGATCCTACGAGCAGTACTTC.